This T cell receptor (beta chain) was captured by sequencing in a study of blood T cell repertoires in COVID-19. Across the whole study: Acute and convalescent COVID-19 samples came from the United States, Italy and Spain.

While infection was still active, Seattle patients were enrolled and then followed longitudinally. V gave up 5 bases and J gave up 4 bases; unmatched junction bases: 5. This CDR3 region has 15 residues. Germline CDR1 reads SGHVS; CDR2 reads FNYEAQ. Source study methods: Quantification of nucleated cells was approximated via reference gene primer amplification. The assay was immunoSEQ multiplex PCR, and TCRdb's table has in-frame clones only and misses some. D and trimming come from the DNA, and the V and J calls and clone size come from that table. The data show fewer than 350,000 clones, 75% to 95% seen once.

The TCR comes from a woman in her thirties with COVID-19, enrolled during active disease. The chain uses TRBV7-6 and TRBJ2-6, with TRBD1 identical over 7 bases. Sequencing was done on a sample of peripheral blood. CDR3 region: CASSNTGAGANVLTF. In nucleotides, the CDR3 is TGTGCCAGCAGCAATACAGGGGCCGGGGCCAACGTCCTGACTTTC.